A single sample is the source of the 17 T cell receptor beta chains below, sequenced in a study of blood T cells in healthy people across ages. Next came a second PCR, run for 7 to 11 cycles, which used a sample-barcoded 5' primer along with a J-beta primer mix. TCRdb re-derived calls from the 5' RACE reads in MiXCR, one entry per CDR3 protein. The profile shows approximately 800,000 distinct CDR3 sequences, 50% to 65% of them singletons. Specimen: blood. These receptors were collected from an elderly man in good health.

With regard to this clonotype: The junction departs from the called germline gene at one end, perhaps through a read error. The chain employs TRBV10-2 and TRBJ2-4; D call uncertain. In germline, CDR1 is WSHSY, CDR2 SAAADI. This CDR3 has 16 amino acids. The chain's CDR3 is CASSGVDTLAKNIRYF. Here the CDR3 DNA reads TGCGCCAGCAGTGGGGTCGATACTTTAGCCAAAAACATTCGGTACTTC.

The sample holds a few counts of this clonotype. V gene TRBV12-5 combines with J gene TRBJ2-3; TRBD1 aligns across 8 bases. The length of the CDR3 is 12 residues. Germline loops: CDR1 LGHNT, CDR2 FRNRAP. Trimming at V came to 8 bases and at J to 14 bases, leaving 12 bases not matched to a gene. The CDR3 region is CASPQGGRYAYF. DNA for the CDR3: TGTGCTAGTCCACAGGGGGGCAGATACGCGTATTTT.

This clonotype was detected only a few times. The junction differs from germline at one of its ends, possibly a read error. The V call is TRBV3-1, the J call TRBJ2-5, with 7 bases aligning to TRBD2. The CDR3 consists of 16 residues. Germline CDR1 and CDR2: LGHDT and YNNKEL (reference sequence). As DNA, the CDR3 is TGTGCCAGCAGTCAAGAAAGATGGGACTATAAAGAGACCCAGTACTTC. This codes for CASSQERWDYKETQYF.

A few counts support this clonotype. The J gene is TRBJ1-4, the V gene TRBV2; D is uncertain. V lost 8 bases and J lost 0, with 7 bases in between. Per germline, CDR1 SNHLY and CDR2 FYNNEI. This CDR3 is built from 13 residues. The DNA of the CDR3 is TGTGCCAGCCAGCGGGCAACTAATGAAAAACTGTTTTTT. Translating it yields CASQRATNEKLFF.

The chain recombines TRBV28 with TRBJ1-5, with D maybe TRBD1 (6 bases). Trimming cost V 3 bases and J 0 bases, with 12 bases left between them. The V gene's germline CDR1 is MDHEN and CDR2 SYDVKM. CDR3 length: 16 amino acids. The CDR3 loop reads CASSFRTAPSNQPQHF. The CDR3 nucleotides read TGTGCCAGCAGTTTCCGGACAGCCCCTAGCAATCAGCCCCAGCATTTT.

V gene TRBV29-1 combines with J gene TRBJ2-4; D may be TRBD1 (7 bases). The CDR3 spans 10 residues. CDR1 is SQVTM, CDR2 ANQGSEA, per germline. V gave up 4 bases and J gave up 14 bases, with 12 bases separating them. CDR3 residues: CSVGGDSKYF. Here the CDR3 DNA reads TGCAGCGTTGGGGGGGACAGCAAGTACTTC.

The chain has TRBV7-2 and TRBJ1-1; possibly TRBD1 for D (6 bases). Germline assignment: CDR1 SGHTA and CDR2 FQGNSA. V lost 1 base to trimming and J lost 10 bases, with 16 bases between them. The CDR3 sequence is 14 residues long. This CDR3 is CASSLGPPTGRAFF. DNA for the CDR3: TGTGCCAGCAGCTTAGGGCCCCCCACAGGGCGAGCTTTCTTT.

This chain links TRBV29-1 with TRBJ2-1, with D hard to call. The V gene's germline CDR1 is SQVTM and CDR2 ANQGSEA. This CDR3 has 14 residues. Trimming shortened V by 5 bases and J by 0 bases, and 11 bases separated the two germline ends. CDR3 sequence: CSVQATSSYNEQFF. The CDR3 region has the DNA TGCAGCGTTCAGGCGACGAGCTCCTACAATGAGCAGTTCTTC.

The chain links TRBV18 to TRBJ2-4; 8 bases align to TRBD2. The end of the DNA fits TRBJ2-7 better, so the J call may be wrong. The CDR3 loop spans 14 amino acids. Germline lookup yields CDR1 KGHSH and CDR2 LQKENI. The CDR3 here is CASSRAGAGYEQYF. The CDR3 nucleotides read TGTGCCAGCTCACGAGCGGGAGCAGGCTACGAGCAGTACTTC.

CDR3 in amino acids: CSASGLAGGSYNEQFF. The CDR3 nucleotides are TGCAGTGCTAGTGGACTAGCGGGAGGGTCCTACAATGAGCAGTTCTTC. The chain links TRBV20-1 to TRBJ2-1; TRBD2 agrees at 15 bases. The CDR3 is made up of 16 amino acids. Germline values: CDR1 DFQATT, CDR2 SNEGSKA (reference sequence). Trimming cost V 3 bases and J 1 base; bases outside gene matches: 1.

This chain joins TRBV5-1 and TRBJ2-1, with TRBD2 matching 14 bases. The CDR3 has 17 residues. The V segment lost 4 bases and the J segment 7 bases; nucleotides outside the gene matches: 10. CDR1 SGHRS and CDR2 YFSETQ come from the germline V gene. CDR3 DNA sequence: TGCGCCAGCAGCCGGACTAGCGGGAGGCCAGTGTGGAATGAGCAGTTCTTC. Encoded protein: CASSRTSGRPVWNEQFF.

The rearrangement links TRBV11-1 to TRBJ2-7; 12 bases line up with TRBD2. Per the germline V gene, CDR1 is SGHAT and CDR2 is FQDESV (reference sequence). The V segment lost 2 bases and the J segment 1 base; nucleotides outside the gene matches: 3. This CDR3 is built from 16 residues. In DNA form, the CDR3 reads TGTGCCAGCAGCTTAACTAGCGGGAGGCTATCCTACGAGCAGTACTTC. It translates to CASSLTSGRLSYEQYF.

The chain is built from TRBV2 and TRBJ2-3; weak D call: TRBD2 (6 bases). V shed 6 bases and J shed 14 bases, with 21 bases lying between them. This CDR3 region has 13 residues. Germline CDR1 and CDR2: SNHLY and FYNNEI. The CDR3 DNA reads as TGTGCCAGCAGGCCCGGGCGGGGCTTATACGCGTATTTT. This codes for CASRPGRGLYAYF.

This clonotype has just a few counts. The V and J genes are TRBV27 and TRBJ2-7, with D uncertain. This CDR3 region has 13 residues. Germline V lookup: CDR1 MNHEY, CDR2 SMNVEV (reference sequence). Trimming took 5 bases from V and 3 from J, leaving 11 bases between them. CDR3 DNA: TGTGCCAGCAGTCCCAAATATAACTACGAGCAGTACTTC. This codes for CASSPKYNYEQYF.

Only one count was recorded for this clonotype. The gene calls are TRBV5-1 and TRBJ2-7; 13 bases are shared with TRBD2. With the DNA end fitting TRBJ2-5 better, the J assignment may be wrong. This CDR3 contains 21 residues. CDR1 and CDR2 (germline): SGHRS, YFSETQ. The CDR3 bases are TGCGCCAGCAGCTTTTCCCGCCGACTAGCGGGAGGCCCTCCAATGGGGGAGACCCAGTACTTC. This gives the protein CASSFSRRLAGGPPMGETQYF.

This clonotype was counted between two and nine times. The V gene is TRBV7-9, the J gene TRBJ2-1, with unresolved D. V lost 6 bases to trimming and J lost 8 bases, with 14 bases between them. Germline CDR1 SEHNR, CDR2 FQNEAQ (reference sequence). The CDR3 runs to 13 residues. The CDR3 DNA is TGTGCCAGCAGTGGGATGATTACGGATGAGCAGTTCTTC. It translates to CASSGMITDEQFF.

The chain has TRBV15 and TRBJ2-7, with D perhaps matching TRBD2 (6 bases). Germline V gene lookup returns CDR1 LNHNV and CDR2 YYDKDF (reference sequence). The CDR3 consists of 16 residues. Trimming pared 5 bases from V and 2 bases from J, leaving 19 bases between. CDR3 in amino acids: CATSRSARGATYEQYF. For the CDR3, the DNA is TGTGCCACCAGCCGCAGTGCGCGGGGCGCGACCTACGAGCAGTACTTC.